This T cell receptor (beta chain) is from a study of Ad26.COV2.S vaccination and SARS-CoV-2 variants. TCRdb's table, derived via immunoSEQ multiplex PCR, lists solely in-frame clones and lacks some. The sample records approximately 360,000 clones, under 90% being singletons. The treatment here: roughly 18 received Ad26.COV2.S at low or high dose, single or two shots; about 5 received placebo; per-sample allocation not given. After the first vaccine or placebo injection, samples were drawn on day 63. This vaccine is an Ad26 vector that expresses the Wuhan-strain SARS-CoV-2 spike. This clone has a single count. This CDR3 region has 15 residues. Germline loops: CDR1 SGDLS, CDR2 YYNGEE. Trimming took off 3 bases at V and 2 bases at J, with 13 bases between the two ends.

The input for sequencing was peripheral blood, taken in a trial of Ad26.COV2.S vaccine versus placebo. The TCR comes from a person aged 18-60 years who received the Ad26.COV2.S COVID-19 vaccine or a placebo. V usage is TRBV9 and J usage is TRBJ2-3; TRBD2 might be the D (6 bases). The CDR3 spells CASSGVADPTDTQYF. The CDR3 DNA follows: TGTGCCAGCAGCGGAGTAGCGGACCCCACAGATACGCAGTATTTT.